The present T cell receptor (beta chain) was sequenced within a study of cytomegalovirus exposure and HLA in healthy donors. As regards this clone: Its cognate antigen is unknown.

In the PCR, 60 Vbeta and 13 Jbeta primers were used. Repertoires were generated with immunoSEQ multiplex PCR, while TCRdb's copy carries only in-frame clones and drops some. Counted here are 150,000 or so clones, 80% occurring once; the ten biggest clones make up about 2.2%. General observations from the study: Cytomegalovirus association was listed for 170 or so TCR beta chains. One later analysis reportedly identified an Asian-associated ancestry cluster that showed fewer N-insertions than the roughly 640-donor mean. HLA alleles showed associations with 16,951 TCR beta sequences in a later analysis, at a 0.05 false discovery rate.

V was cut by 6 bases and J by 1 base, with 9 bases left in between. Germline V gene data show CDR1 as ENHRY and CDR2 as SYGVKD. The CDR3 loop spans 13 amino acids. V is TRBV10-3 and J is TRBJ1-1; D possibly corresponds to TRBD1 (6 bases). Sequencing input: PBMCs. The sequence came from a man in his fifties or sixties in good health and CMV-seronegative. The CDR3 reads CAIRAGQNTEAFF. CDR3 nucleotide sequence: TGTGCCATCAGAGCGGGACAGAACACTGAAGCTTTCTTT.